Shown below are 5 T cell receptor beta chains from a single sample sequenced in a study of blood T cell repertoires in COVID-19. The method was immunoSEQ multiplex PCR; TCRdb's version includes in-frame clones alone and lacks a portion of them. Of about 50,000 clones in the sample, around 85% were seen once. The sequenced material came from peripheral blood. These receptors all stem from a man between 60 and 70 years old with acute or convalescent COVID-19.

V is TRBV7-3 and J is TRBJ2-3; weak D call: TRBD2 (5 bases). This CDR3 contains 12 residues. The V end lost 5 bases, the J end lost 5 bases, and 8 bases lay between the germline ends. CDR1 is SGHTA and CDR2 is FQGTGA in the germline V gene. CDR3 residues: CASSRAGDTQYF. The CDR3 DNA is TGTGCCAGCAGCCGCGCGGGAGATACGCAGTATTTT.

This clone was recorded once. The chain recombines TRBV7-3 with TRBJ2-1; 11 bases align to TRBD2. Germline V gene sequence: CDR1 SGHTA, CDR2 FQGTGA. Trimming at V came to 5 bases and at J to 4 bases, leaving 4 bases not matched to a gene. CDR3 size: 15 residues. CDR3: CASSPGTSGYNEQFF. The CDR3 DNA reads TGTGCCAGCAGCCCCGGGACTAGCGGTTACAATGAGCAGTTCTTC.

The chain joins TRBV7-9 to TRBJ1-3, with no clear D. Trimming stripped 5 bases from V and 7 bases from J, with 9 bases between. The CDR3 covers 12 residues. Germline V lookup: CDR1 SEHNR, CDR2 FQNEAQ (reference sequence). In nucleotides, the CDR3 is TGTGCCAGCAGCCTTAACATGAACACCATATATTTT. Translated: CASSLNMNTIYF.

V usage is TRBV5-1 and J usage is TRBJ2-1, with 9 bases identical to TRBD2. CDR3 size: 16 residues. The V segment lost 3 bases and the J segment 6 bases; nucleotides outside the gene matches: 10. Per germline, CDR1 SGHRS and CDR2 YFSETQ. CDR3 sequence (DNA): TGCGCCAGCAGCTCCCGGGGAGCGGGAGGCGGCAATGAGCAGTTCTTC. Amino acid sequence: CASSSRGAGGGNEQFF. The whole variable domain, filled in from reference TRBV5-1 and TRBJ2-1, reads KAGVTQTPRYLIKTRGQQVTLSCSPISGHRSVSWYQQTPGQGLQFLFEYFSETQRNKGNFPGRFSGRQFSNSRSEMNVSTLELGDSALYLCASSSRGAGGGNEQFFGPGTRLTVL.

CDR3 coding DNA: TGCAGCGCTCGCCGGGACAGGGGAGGCACTGAAGCTTTCTTT. It yields the protein CSARRDRGGTEAFF. The J gene is TRBJ1-1, the V gene TRBV29-1; 10 bases fit TRBD1. The CDR3 consists of 14 residues. CDR1 is SQVTM and CDR2 is ANQGSEA in the germline V gene. After removal of 7 bases from V and 4 bases from J, the junction contained 9 bases not matched to a gene.